These 5 T cell receptor beta chains originate from one sample sequenced in a study of metastatic and nonmetastatic thyroid tumors. TCRdb redid the clone calls on the PCR reads using MiXCR. The sample lists roughly 38,000 clones, 9% to 14% occurring once. No patient received treatment before thyroid surgery. The sample comprised blood. These receptors were taken from a male donor with papillary thyroid cancer or a benign thyroid nodule (not recorded which). Some clones in this sample may be carry-over from other donors' samples.

For this clone: It may be a read error: a sequence one base away is much more abundant. V gene TRBV5-1 combines with J gene TRBJ2-3, with 7 bases fitting TRBD2. CDR1 and CDR2 from the germline V gene are SGHRS and YFSETQ. The length of the CDR3 is 15 residues. V shed 2 bases, J shed 3 bases, and the junction held 6 bases outside the gene matches. The CDR3 DNA reads TGCGCCAGCAGCTTCGCGGGAGTCCTGACAGATACGCAGTATTTT. It translates to CASSFAGVLTDTQYF.

There are many counts of this clone. The chain has TRBV3-1 and TRBJ1-2; TRBD1 aligns across 10 bases. V trimming: 0 bases; J trimming: 3 bases; junction bases outside the gene matches: 7. This CDR3 contains 17 residues. Per germline, CDR1 LGHDT and CDR2 YNNKEL (reference sequence). CDR3 nucleotides: TGTGCCAGCAGCCAAGATAGGGGACAGGGGAACTACTATGGCTACACCTTC. Translation gives CASSQDRGQGNYYGYTF.

This clone was detected many times. V and J are TRBV12-3 or TRBV12-4 and TRBJ2-2; 8 nucleotides agree with TRBD1. V lost 3 bases and J lost 0; bases outside the gene matches: 6. CDR3 length equals 17 residues. The DNA of the CDR3 is TGTGCCAGCAGTTTCCGGGACAGGACCCCGAACACCGGGGAGCTGTTTTTT. This translates into CASSFRDRTPNTGELFF.

The chain joins TRBV5-1 to TRBJ1-1; 12 positions match TRBD1. With 2 bases clipped from V and 1 base from J, the junction kept 6 bases outside the gene matches. Germline CDR1 and CDR2: SGHRS and YFSETQ. The length of the CDR3 is 17 residues. CDR3 nucleotide sequence: TGCGCCAGCAGCTTAGGGGGGACAGGGGGCGCGAACACTGAAGCTTTCTTT. This codes for CASSLGGTGGANTEAFF.

This clone was counted many times. The rearrangement uses TRBV20-1 and TRBJ2-7; a weak D match, TRBD2 (5 bases). Germline assignment: CDR1 DFQATT and CDR2 SNEGSKA (reference sequence). This CDR3 is 15 amino acids long. V lost 0 bases and J lost 2, with 14 bases in between. CDR3 DNA: TGCAGTGCTAGAGATGAGGCAGGACTTACCTACGAGCAGTACTTC. This sequence encodes CSARDEAGLTYEQYF.